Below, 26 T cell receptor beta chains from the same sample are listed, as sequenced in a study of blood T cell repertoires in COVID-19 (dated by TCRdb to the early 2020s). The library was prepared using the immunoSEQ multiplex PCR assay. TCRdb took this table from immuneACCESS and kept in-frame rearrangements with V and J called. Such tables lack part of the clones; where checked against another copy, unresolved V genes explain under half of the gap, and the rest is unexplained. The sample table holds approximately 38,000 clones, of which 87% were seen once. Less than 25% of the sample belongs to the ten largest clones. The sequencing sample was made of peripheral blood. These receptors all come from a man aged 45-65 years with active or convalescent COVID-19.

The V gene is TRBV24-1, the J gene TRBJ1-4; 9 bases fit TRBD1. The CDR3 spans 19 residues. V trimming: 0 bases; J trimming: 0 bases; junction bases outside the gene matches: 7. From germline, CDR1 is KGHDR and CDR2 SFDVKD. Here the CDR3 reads CATSDLDGQGLATNEKLFF. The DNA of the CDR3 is TGTGCCACCAGTGATTTGGACGGACAGGGGTTAGCAACTAATGAAAAACTGTTTTTT.

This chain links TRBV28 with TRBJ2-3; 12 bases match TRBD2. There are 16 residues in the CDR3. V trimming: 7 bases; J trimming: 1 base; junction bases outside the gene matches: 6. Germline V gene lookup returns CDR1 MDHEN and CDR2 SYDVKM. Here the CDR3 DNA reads TGTGCCAGCACCGAACTAGCGGGAGGACGCACAGATACGCAGTATTTT. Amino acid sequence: CASTELAGGRTDTQYF.

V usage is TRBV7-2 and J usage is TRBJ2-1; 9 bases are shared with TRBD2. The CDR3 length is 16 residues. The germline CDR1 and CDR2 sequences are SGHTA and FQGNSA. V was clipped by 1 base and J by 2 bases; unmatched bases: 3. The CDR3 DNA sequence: TGTGCCAGCAGCTTAGGAGCGGGGGGAGCCTACAATGAGCAGTTCTTC. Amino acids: CASSLGAGGAYNEQFF.

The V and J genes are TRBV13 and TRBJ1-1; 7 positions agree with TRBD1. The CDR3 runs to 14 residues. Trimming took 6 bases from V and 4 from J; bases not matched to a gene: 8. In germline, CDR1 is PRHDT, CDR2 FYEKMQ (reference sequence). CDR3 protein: CASSLQGRVTEAFF. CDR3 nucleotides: TGTGCCAGCAGTTTACAGGGGCGCGTCACTGAAGCTTTCTTT. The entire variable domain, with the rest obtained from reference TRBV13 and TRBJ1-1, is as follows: AAGVIQSPRHLIKEKRETATLKCYPIPRHDTVYWYQQGPGQDPQFLISFYEKMQSDKGSIPDRFSAQQFSDYHSELNMSSLELGDSALYFCASSLQGRVTEAFFGQGTRLTVV.

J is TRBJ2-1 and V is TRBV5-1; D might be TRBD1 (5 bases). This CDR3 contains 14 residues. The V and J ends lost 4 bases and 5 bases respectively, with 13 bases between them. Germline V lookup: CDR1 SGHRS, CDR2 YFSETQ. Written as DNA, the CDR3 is TGCGCCAGCAGCCTCCTGGTAGGGGACAATGAGCAGTTCTTC. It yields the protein CASSLLVGDNEQFF.

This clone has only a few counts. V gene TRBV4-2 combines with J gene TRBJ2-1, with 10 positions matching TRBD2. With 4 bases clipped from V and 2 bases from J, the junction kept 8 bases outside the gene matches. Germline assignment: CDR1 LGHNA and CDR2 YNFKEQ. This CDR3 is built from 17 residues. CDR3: CASSLKSGTSAYNEQFF. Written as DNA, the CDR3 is TGTGCCAGCAGCCTAAAAAGTGGGACTAGCGCCTACAATGAGCAGTTCTTC.

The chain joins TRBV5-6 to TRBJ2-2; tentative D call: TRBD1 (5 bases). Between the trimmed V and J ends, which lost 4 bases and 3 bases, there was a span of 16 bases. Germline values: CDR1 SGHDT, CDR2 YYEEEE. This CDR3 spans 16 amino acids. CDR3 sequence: CASSKPGNLDTGELFF. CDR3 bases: TGTGCCAGCAGCAAACCAGGGAATTTGGACACCGGGGAGCTGTTTTTT.

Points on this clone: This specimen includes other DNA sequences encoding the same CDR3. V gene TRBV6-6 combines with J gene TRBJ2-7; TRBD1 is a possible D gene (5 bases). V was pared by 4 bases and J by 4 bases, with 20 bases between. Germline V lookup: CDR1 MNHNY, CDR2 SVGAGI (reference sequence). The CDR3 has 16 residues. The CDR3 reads CASSSFPQGLGYEQYV. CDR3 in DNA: TGTGCCAGCAGTTCGTTCCCCCAGGGTTTGGGGTACGAGCAGTACGTC.

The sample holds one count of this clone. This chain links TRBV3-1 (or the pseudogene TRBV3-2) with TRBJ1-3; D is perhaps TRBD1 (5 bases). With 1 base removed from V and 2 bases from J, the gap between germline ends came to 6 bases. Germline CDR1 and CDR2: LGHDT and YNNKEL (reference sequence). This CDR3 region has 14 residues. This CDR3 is CASSQGGAGNTIYF. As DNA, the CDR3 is TGTGCCAGCAGCCAAGGGGGGGCTGGAAACACCATATATTTT.

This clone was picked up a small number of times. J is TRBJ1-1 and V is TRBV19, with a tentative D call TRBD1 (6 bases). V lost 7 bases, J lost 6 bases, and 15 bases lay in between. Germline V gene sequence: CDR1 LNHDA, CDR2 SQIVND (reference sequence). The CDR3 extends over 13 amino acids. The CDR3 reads CASIHRERSEAFF. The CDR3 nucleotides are TGTGCCAGTATTCACAGGGAAAGGTCTGAAGCTTTCTTT.

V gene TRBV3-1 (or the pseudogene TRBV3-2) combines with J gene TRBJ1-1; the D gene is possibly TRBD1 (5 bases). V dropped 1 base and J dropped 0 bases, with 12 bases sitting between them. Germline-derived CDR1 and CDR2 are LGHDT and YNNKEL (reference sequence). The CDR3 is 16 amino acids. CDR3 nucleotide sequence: TGTGCCAGCAGCCAAGTTACAGGTGTTATGAACACTGAAGCTTTCTTT. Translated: CASSQVTGVMNTEAFF.

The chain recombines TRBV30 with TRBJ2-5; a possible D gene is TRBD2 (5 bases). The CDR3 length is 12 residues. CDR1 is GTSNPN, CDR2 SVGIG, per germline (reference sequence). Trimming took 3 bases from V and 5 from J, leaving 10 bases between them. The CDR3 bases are TGTGCCTGGAGGCTAGGAGGCGAGACCCAGTACTTC. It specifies CAWRLGGETQYF.

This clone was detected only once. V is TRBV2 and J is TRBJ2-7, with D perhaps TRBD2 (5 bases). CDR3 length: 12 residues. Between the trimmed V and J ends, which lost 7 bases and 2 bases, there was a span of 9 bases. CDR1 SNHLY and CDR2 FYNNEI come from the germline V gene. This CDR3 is CASTLGAYEQYF. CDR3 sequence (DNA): TGTGCCAGCACACTCGGGGCCTACGAGCAGTACTTC.

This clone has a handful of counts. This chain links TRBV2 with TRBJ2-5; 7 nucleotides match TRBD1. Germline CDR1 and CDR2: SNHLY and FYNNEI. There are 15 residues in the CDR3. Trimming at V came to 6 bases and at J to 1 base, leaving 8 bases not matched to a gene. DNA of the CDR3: TGTGCCAGCAGACAGACAGGGAGCCCCCAAGAGACCCAGTACTTC. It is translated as CASRQTGSPQETQYF.

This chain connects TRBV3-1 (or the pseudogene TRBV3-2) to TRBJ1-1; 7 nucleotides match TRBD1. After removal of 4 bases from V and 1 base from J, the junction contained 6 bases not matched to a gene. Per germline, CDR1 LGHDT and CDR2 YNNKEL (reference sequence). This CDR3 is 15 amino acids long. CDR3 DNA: TGTGCCAGCAGCCCGAGGGACAGATCGAACACTGAAGCTTTCTTT. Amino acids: CASSPRDRSNTEAFF.

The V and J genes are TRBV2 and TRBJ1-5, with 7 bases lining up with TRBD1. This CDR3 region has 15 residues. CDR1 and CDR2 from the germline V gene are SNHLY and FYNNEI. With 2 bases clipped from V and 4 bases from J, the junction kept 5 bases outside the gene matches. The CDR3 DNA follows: TGTGCCAGCAGTGAATCTTGGACAGGTAATCAGCCCCAGCATTTT. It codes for CASSESWTGNQPQHF. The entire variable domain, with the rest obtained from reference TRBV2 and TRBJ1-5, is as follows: EPEVTQTPSHQVTQMGQEVILRCVPISNHLYFYWYRQILGQKVEFLVSFYNNEISEKSEIFDDQFSVERPDGSNFTLKIRSTKLEDSAMYFCASSESWTGNQPQHFGDGTRLSIL.

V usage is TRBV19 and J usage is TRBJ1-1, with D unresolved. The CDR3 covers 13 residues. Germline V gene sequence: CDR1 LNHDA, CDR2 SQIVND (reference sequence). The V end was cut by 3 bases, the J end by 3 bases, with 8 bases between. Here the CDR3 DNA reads TGTGCCAGTAGTATTAATCGGGACACTGAAGCTTTCTTT. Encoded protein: CASSINRDTEAFF.

The chain's CDR3 is CAAATGNSNQPQHF. The DNA of the CDR3 is TGTGCCGCCGCGACAGGGAATAGCAATCAGCCCCAGCATTTT. The chain combines TRBV10-3 with TRBJ1-5; 7 bases fit TRBD1. Trimming removed 11 bases from V and 0 bases from J; junction bases left unmatched: 7. The length of the CDR3 is 14 residues. Germline-derived CDR1 and CDR2 are ENHRY and SYGVKD.

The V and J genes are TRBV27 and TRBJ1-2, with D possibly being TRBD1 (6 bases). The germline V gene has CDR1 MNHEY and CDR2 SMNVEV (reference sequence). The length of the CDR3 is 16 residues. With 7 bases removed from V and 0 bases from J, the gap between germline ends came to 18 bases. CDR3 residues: CASNPSRQASNYGYTF. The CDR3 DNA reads TGTGCCAGCAACCCCTCCCGACAGGCATCTAACTATGGCTACACCTTC.

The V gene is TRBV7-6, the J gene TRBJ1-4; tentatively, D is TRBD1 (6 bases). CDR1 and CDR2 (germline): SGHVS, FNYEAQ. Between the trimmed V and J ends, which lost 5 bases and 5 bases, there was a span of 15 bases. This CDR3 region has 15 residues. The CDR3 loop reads CASSISRGGNEKLFF. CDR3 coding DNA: TGTGCCAGCAGCATCAGCAGGGGCGGGAATGAAAAACTGTTTTTT.

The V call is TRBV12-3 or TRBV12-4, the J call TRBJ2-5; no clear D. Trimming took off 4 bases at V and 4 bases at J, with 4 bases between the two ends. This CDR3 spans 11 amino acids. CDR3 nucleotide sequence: TGTGCCAGCAGTTATCGAGAGACCCAGTACTTC. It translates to CASSYRETQYF.

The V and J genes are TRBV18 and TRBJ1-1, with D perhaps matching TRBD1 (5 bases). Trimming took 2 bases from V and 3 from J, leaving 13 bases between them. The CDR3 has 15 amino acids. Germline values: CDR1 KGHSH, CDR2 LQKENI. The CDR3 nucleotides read TGTGCCAGCTCACCATACCAGGGAAGCCACACTGAAGCTTTCTTT. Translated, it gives CASSPYQGSHTEAFF.

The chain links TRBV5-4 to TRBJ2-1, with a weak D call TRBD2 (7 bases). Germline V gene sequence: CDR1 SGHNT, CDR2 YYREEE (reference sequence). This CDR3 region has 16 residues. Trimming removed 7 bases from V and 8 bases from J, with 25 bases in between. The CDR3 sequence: CASDNAGAGEVYEQFF. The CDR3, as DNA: TGTGCCAGCGATAATGCAGGGGCGGGGGAGGTCTATGAGCAGTTCTTC.

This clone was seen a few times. The CDR3 loop reads CASSQDRRNEQYF. CDR3 sequence (DNA): TGTGCCAGCAGCCAAGACAGGAGGAACGAGCAGTACTTC. The chain combines TRBV14 with TRBJ2-7; D perhaps matches TRBD2 (5 bases). Germline loops: CDR1 SGHDN, CDR2 FVKESK. CDR3 length: 13 residues. Trimming shortened V by 0 bases and J by 5 bases, and 8 bases separated the two germline ends.

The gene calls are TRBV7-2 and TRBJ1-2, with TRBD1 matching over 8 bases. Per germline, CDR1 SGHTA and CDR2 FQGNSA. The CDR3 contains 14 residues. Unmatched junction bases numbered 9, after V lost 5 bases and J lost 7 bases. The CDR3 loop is CASSPDRAWRGYTF. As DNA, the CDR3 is TGTGCCAGCAGCCCGGACAGGGCCTGGCGTGGCTACACCTTC.

The DNA for the CDR3 is TGTGCCAGCAGCTCTTATTGGAGCGGGGGGGGTGAGCAGTTCTTC. Amino acid sequence: CASSSYWSGGGEQFF. The genes are TRBV5-8 and TRBJ2-1; the match to TRBD2 covers 10 bases. The trim removed 3 bases at V and 9 bases at J, leaving 9 bases unmatched. Germline V gene lookup returns CDR1 SGHTS and CDR2 YDEGEE. This CDR3 is built from 15 residues. Variable domain in full (rest from reference TRBV5-8 and TRBJ2-1): EAGVTQSPTHLIKTRGQQATLRCSPISGHTSVYWYQQALGLGLQFLLWYDEGEERNRGNFPPRFSGRQFPNYSSELNVNALELEDSALYLCASSSYWSGGGEQFFGPGTRLTVL.